This TCR beta chain was sequenced during a study of a mutant IDH1 vaccine in newly diagnosed glioma. V lost 0 bases and J lost 5, with 29 bases in between. CDR3 size: 20 residues. The germline V gene has CDR1 SGHRS and CDR2 YFSETQ. The data were produced by immunoSEQ multiplex PCR, yet TCRdb's version contains in-frame clones alone and is incomplete. Of tens of thousands of clones listed, over 75% were seen once; the top ten hold under 25%. As to time point: baseline, week 1 (first vaccination visit). The sample's treatment: pre-vaccination baseline after standard-of-care therapy. The sequence was collected from a man younger than 45 with glioma. The sequencing here drew on PBMCs, taken from a glioma patient treated with radiotherapy, temozolomide or both. The chain has TRBV5-1 and TRBJ2-5; D may be TRBD1 (6 bases). CDR3 in amino acids: CASSLGRTDPMRRIAETQYF. DNA for the CDR3: TGCGCCAGCAGCTTGGGACGGACAGACCCTATGCGGAGAATTGCGGAGACCCAGTACTTC.